The rows below give T cell receptor beta chains drawn from one sample of a study of identical twins. Via MiXCR, TCRdb re-called the 5' RACE reads, giving one row per CDR3 protein. This table holds about 530,000 distinct CDR3 sequences, around 24% found once. This sample was also put to use in a study of yellow fever vaccine responses in identical twins.

Sequencing input: CD4+ T cells sorted from blood. All receptors derive from a woman aged 18-29 years in good health. Each CDR3 is given with its conserved first and last residue. Each record gives: J gene, V gene, clone size, D gene, CDR3 DNA, CDR3 protein. The D gene is left open where the match is weak. Expanded clones are given a class, and other clones once, few, many or no size at all.

j_gene: TRBJ1-5; v_gene: TRBV18; abundance: few; d_gene: .; CDR3nt: TGTGCCAGCTCAAAGGATGGCAATCAGCCCCAGCATTTT; CDR3aa: CASSKDGNQPQHF
j_gene: TRBJ2-3; v_gene: TRBV20-1; abundance: few; d_gene: .; CDR3nt: TGCAGTGCTAGAGATAATAATAGAGATACGCAGTATTTT; CDR3aa: CSARDNNRDTQYF
j_gene: TRBJ2-3; v_gene: TRBV10-3; abundance: .; d_gene: TRBD2; CDR3nt: TGTGCCATCAGCCCGAGACTAGCAGAAACCACAGATACGCAGTATTTT; CDR3aa: CAISPRLAETTDTQYF
j_gene: TRBJ2-2; v_gene: TRBV5-1; abundance: .; d_gene: .; CDR3nt: TGCGCCAGCAGCTTGTCGGTTGGGGAGCTGTTTTTT; CDR3aa: CASSLSVGELFF
j_gene: TRBJ2-1; v_gene: TRBV5-6; abundance: few; d_gene: .; CDR3nt: TGTGCCAGCAGTCACTGGATCGGTGAGCAGTTCTTC; CDR3aa: CASSHWIGEQFF
j_gene: TRBJ1-1; v_gene: TRBV6-5; abundance: few; d_gene: .; CDR3nt: TGTGCCAGCAGTTACCCCACACTTCCTGCGGAGAACACTGAAGCTTTCTTT; CDR3aa: CASSYPTLPAENTEAFF
j_gene: TRBJ2-1; v_gene: TRBV12-3/TRBV12-4; abundance: .; d_gene: TRBD2; CDR3nt: TGTGCCAGCAGCTTAGCGCTAGCGGGGGCCAATGAGCAGTTCTTC; CDR3aa: CASSLALAGANEQFF
j_gene: TRBJ1-1; v_gene: TRBV5-1; abundance: few; d_gene: .; CDR3nt: TGCGCCAGCAGCTTGGCGTCGAGGAGCAACTTTTTCTTT; CDR3aa: CASSLASRSNFFF
j_gene: TRBJ1-1; v_gene: TRBV12-3/TRBV12-4; abundance: .; d_gene: .; CDR3nt: TGTGCCAGCAGTCGGACAAATGAAGCTTTCTTT; CDR3aa: CASSRTNEAFF
j_gene: TRBJ2-1; v_gene: TRBV7-2; abundance: few; d_gene: TRBD2; CDR3nt: TGTGCCAGCAGCGTAGGGCATCTAGCGGTGAACAATGAGCAGTTCTTC; CDR3aa: CASSVGHLAVNNEQFF
j_gene: TRBJ2-1; v_gene: TRBV14; abundance: .; d_gene: .; CDR3nt: TGTGCCAGCAGCCAAGGTCCAGGAGTGAACTACAATGAGCAGTTCTTC; CDR3aa: CASSQGPGVNYNEQFF
j_gene: TRBJ2-1; v_gene: TRBV7-2; abundance: .; d_gene: .; CDR3nt: TGTGCCAGCAGCTTAGGCCTAGCGAGGAACAATGAGCAGTTCTTC; CDR3aa: CASSLGLARNNEQFF
j_gene: TRBJ2-3; v_gene: TRBV5-1; abundance: few; d_gene: .; CDR3nt: TGCGCCAGCAGCCCCACCGGGACCCCCGGCACAGATACGCAGTATTTT; CDR3aa: CASSPTGTPGTDTQYF
j_gene: TRBJ2-5; v_gene: TRBV12-3/TRBV12-4; abundance: .; d_gene: TRBD1; CDR3nt: TGTGCCAGCAGTACGACAGGGCCTCTCGGAGAGACCCAGTACTTC; CDR3aa: CASSTTGPLGETQYF
j_gene: TRBJ2-4; v_gene: TRBV12-3/TRBV12-4; abundance: few; d_gene: .; CDR3nt: TGTGCCAGCACCTTAGCGCAGCCTTCGGACATTCAGTACTTC; CDR3aa: CASTLAQPSDIQYF
j_gene: TRBJ2-7; v_gene: TRBV20-1; abundance: .; d_gene: TRBD2; CDR3nt: TGCAGTGCTAGGCTAGCGGGGTACGAGCAGTACTTC; CDR3aa: CSARLAGYEQYF
j_gene: TRBJ1-5; v_gene: TRBV12-3/TRBV12-4; abundance: few; d_gene: TRBD1; CDR3nt: TGTGCCAGCAGGGCAAGACAGGGGGCGGGCAATCAGCCCCAGCATTTT; CDR3aa: CASRARQGAGNQPQHF
j_gene: TRBJ2-7; v_gene: TRBV7-8; abundance: .; d_gene: .; CDR3nt: TGTGCCAGCAGCACCACGAGGGCCTCCCACGAGCAGTACTTC; CDR3aa: CASSTTRASHEQYF
j_gene: TRBJ2-1; v_gene: TRBV12-3/TRBV12-4; abundance: .; d_gene: .; CDR3nt: TGTGCCAGCAGTTTAGCTTTCGCGTCCGCAGGTGAGCAGTTCTTC; CDR3aa: CASSLAFASAGEQFF
j_gene: TRBJ2-1; v_gene: TRBV7-9; abundance: .; d_gene: .; CDR3nt: TGTGCCAGCAGCTTAGTAGGGGGCGGGGGTGAGCAGTTCTTC; CDR3aa: CASSLVGGGGEQFF
j_gene: TRBJ1-2; v_gene: TRBV12-3/TRBV12-4; abundance: .; d_gene: .; CDR3nt: TGTGCCAGCACCCGTACAGATTTAAACTATGGCTACACCTTC; CDR3aa: CASTRTDLNYGYTF
j_gene: TRBJ1-1; v_gene: TRBV6-1; abundance: many; d_gene: .; CDR3nt: TGTGCCAGCAGCGTCGGGGCGACTTTACATAACACTGAAGCTTTCTTT; CDR3aa: CASSVGATLHNTEAFF
j_gene: TRBJ1-2; v_gene: TRBV6-1; abundance: once; d_gene: .; CDR3nt: TGTGCCAGCAGTGTGACGGACAACTATGGCTACACCTTC; CDR3aa: CASSVTDNYGYTF
j_gene: TRBJ2-3; v_gene: TRBV12-3/TRBV12-4; abundance: .; d_gene: TRBD2; CDR3nt: TGTGCCAGCAGTTTAAACGGGGGGAGCACAGATACGCAGTATTTT; CDR3aa: CASSLNGGSTDTQYF
j_gene: TRBJ2-1; v_gene: TRBV2; abundance: few; d_gene: TRBD1; CDR3nt: TGTGCCAGCACCCAGGGACAGGTGTACAATGAGCAGTTCTTC; CDR3aa: CASTQGQVYNEQFF
j_gene: TRBJ2-7; v_gene: TRBV5-5; abundance: .; d_gene: .; CDR3nt: TGTGCCAGCAGCCCCGGACCCATGCGCGAGCAGTACTTC; CDR3aa: CASSPGPMREQYF
j_gene: TRBJ1-2; v_gene: TRBV20-1; abundance: many; d_gene: .; CDR3nt: TGCAGTGCTAGAGATGAGACCGAGGGCGGTATTCCTGGCTACACCTTC; CDR3aa: CSARDETEGGIPGYTF
j_gene: TRBJ2-5; v_gene: TRBV20-1; abundance: .; d_gene: TRBD2; CDR3nt: TGCAGTGCAGACGAACCCACCGGGACTAGTCGTGAGACCCAGTACTTC; CDR3aa: CSADEPTGTSRETQYF
j_gene: TRBJ1-5; v_gene: TRBV15; abundance: many; d_gene: TRBD1; CDR3nt: TGTGCCACCAGCACGACAGGGGAGGTTAGCAATCAGCCCCAGCATTTT; CDR3aa: CATSTTGEVSNQPQHF
j_gene: TRBJ2-1; v_gene: TRBV19; abundance: .; d_gene: TRBD1; CDR3nt: TGTGCCAGTGGTGACAGGGGCAATGAGCAGTTCTTC; CDR3aa: CASGDRGNEQFF
j_gene: TRBJ1-2; v_gene: TRBV5-1; abundance: .; d_gene: .; CDR3nt: TGCGCCAGCAGCCCGGGACTTTCAAACACTCGTTATGGCTACACCTTC; CDR3aa: CASSPGLSNTRYGYTF
j_gene: TRBJ2-3; v_gene: TRBV28; abundance: few; d_gene: .; CDR3nt: TGTGCCAGCAGCCAACCACGCTCTAGCACAGATACGCAGTATTTT; CDR3aa: CASSQPRSSTDTQYF
j_gene: TRBJ2-7; v_gene: TRBV27; abundance: .; d_gene: .; CDR3nt: TGTGCCAGCAGTTTAATCCCTAGCGCGAGCTCCTACGAGCAGTACTTC; CDR3aa: CASSLIPSASSYEQYF
j_gene: TRBJ2-1; v_gene: TRBV5-1; abundance: .; d_gene: TRBD1; CDR3nt: TGCGCCAGCAGCTCAGGGGGTGAAACTTACAATGAGCAGTTCTTC; CDR3aa: CASSSGGETYNEQFF
j_gene: TRBJ2-1; v_gene: TRBV12-3/TRBV12-4; abundance: once; d_gene: TRBD2; CDR3nt: TGTGCCAGCACCCGGGGACTAGCGCGAGATGAGCAGTTCTTC; CDR3aa: CASTRGLARDEQFF
j_gene: TRBJ2-6; v_gene: TRBV20-1; abundance: few; d_gene: TRBD1; CDR3nt: TGCAGTGTTGAAGGACAGGGATCTGGGGCCAACGTCCTGACTTTC; CDR3aa: CSVEGQGSGANVLTF
j_gene: TRBJ2-7; v_gene: TRBV5-1; abundance: .; d_gene: TRBD1; CDR3nt: TGCGCCAGCAGCTTTGGAGGGGGGCAGGGGGCTGGCGAGCAGTACTTC; CDR3aa: CASSFGGGQGAGEQYF
j_gene: TRBJ1-2; v_gene: TRBV7-2; abundance: few; d_gene: .; CDR3nt: TGTGCCAGCAGCCCCGGCTTGACTACTAACTATGGCTACACCTTC; CDR3aa: CASSPGLTTNYGYTF
j_gene: TRBJ2-3; v_gene: TRBV5-1; abundance: few; d_gene: TRBD1; CDR3nt: TGCGCCAGCAGATATATAACAGGGGCTAGCACAGATACGCAGTATTTT; CDR3aa: CASRYITGASTDTQYF
j_gene: TRBJ2-2; v_gene: TRBV25-1; abundance: few; d_gene: .; CDR3nt: TGTGCCAGCAGTGAAGGAGGGTTCACCGGGGAGCTGTTTTTT; CDR3aa: CASSEGGFTGELFF